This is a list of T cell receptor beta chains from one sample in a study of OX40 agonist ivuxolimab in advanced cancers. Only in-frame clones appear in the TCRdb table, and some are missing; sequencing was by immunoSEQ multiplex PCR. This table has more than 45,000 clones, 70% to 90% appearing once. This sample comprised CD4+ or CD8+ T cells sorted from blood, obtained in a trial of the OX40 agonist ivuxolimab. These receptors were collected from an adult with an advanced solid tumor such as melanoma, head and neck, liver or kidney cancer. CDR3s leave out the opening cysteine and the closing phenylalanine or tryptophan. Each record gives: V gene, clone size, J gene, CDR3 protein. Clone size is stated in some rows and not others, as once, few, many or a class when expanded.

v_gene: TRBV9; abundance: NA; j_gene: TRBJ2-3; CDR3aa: ASSPPGGDTQY
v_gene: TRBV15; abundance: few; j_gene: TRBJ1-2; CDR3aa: ATSRDRTEGGYT
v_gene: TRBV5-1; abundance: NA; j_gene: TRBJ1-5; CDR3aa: ASSLDGGFNQPQH
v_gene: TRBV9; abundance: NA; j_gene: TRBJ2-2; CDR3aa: ASRPTGAGELF
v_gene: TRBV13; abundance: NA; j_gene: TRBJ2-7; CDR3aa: ASSLESGGYEQY
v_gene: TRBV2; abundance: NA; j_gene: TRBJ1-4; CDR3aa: ASSGSEGEKLF
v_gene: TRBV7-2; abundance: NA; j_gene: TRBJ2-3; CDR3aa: ASSSGLWGATDTQY
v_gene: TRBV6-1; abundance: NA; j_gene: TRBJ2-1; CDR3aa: ASTVSRSYNEQF
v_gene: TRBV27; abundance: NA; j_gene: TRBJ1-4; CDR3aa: ASRWTGDEKLF
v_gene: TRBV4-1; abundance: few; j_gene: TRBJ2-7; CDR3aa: ASSRDPPSTDSSYEQY
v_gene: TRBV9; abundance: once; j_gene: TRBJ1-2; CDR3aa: ASSVGLVGSEFSPNYGYT
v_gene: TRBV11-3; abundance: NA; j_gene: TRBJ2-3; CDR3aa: ASTMGLAETDTQY
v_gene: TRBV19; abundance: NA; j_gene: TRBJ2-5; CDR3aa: ASSYRGREETQY
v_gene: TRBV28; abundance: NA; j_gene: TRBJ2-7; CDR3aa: ASSPDSRQY
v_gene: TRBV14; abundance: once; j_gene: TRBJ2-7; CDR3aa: ASSQDLLKQY
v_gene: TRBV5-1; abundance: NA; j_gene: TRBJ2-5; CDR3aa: ASSLRSIQETQY
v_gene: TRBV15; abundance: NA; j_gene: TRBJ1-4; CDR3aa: ASSLTDEKLF
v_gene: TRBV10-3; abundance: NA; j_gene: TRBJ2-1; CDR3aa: AISESGVGQPGSEQF
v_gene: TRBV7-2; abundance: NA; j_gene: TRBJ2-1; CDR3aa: ASSLFIVVDNEQF
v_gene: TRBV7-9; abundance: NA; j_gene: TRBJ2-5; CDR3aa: ASSLAGKTQY
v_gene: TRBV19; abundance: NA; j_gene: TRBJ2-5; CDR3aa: ASSISWDGQETQY
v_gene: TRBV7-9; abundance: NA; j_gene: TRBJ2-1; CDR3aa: ASSRGADSYNEQF
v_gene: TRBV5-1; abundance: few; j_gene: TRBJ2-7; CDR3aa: ASSPTPFSYEQY